These T cell receptor beta chains were read from a single sample in a study of T cells after yellow fever vaccination. TCRdb re-derived calls from the 5' RACE reads in MiXCR, one entry per CDR3 protein. The profile shows some 600,000 distinct CDR3 sequences, 10% to 15% of them singletons. The input for sequencing was PBMCs, taken on the day of the yellow fever booster vaccination. These receptors originate from a man aged 25-40 years who received the YFV17D yellow fever vaccine. CDR3s include the opening cysteine and the closing phenylalanine or tryptophan. Each record gives: J gene, clone size, CDR3 length, D gene, V gene, CDR3 DNA, CDR3 protein. A D gene is named only where the DNA matches it firmly. Clone size is shown for a subset of rows, as once, few, many or a class of expanded clone.

TRBJ2-1	many	8	-	TRBV11-2	TGTGCCAGCAACGAGCAGTTCTTC	CASNEQFF
TRBJ1-4	few	13	-	TRBV29-1	TGCAGCGCCACTCTGTCCAAAAATGAAAAACTGTTTTTT	CSATLSKNEKLFF
TRBJ1-3	-	14	-	TRBV20-1	TGCAGTGCTTTAATTGTATCCTCTGGAAACACCATATATTTT	CSALIVSSGNTIYF
TRBJ2-3	-	15	TRBD2	TRBV29-1	TGCAGCGTTACAGGGCTAGCGGGAGTAGGAGATACGCAGTATTTT	CSVTGLAGVGDTQYF
TRBJ2-3	many	19	-	TRBV10-3	TGTGCCATCAGTGAGTCGAAGGGTGGGACTCGACCACCCACAGATACGCAGTATTTT	CAISESKGGTRPPTDTQYF
TRBJ2-7	-	11	TRBD2	TRBV20-1	TGCAGTGGGGTAGCGGGATACGAGCAGTACTTC	CSGVAGYEQYF
TRBJ2-2	-	17	TRBD2	TRBV24-1	TGTGCCACCAGTGATTTGGGCGGGAGGGCCGACACCGGGGAGCTGTTTTTT	CATSDLGGRADTGELFF
TRBJ2-7	many	14	TRBD2	TRBV5-1	TGCGCCAGCAGCTTGGTAGCGGGGGACTACGAGCAGTACTTC	CASSLVAGDYEQYF
TRBJ2-5	few	15	-	TRBV3-1	TGTGCCAGCAGCCAAGCCCGGGACTTCCAAGAGACCCAGTACTTC	CASSQARDFQETQYF
TRBJ2-6	once	16	TRBD1	TRBV20-1	TGCAGTGCCCGCAGGGGGCCCAGCTCTGGGGCCAACGTCCTGACTTTC	CSARRGPSSGANVLTF
TRBJ2-5	many	13	-	TRBV18	TGTGCCAGCAGCCCAGGCGTGGCGGAGACCCAGTACTTC	CASSPGVAETQYF
TRBJ2-1	few	14	TRBD2	TRBV5-1	TGCGCCAGCAAAGAGACTAGCGGGAGTGATGAGCAGTTCTTC	CASKETSGSDEQFF
TRBJ2-1	few	13	-	TRBV29-1	TGCAGCGTTGATGAAGGGGGGAGGAATGAGCAGTTCTTC	CSVDEGGRNEQFF
TRBJ1-5	-	13	-	TRBV28	TGTGCCAGCAGTCAAGGTGGTCCTGGGCCCCAGCATTTT	CASSQGGPGPQHF
TRBJ1-1	-	14	TRBD1	TRBV29-1	TGCAGCGGTCAACAGGGGCCGGGTGGCACTGAAGCTTTCTTT	CSGQQGPGGTEAFF
TRBJ2-1	few	14	TRBD2	TRBV9	TGTGCCAGCAGCGTGCCTAGCGGGAGCAATGAGCAGTTCTTC	CASSVPSGSNEQFF
TRBJ2-7	-	15	TRBD2	TRBV6-5	TGTGCCAGCAGTTACCAGGCGGGAGGGCACTACGAGCAGTACTTC	CASSYQAGGHYEQYF
TRBJ1-1	-	15	-	TRBV18	TGTGCCAGCTCACCTGGGAGGGAGATTCGGACTGAAGCTTTCTTT	CASSPGREIRTEAFF
TRBJ2-7	-	15	TRBD2	TRBV10-2	TGCGCCAGCAGTGAGCCCTATAGCGGGAGCTACGAGCAGTACTTC	CASSEPYSGSYEQYF
TRBJ2-3	-	14	TRBD2	TRBV7-2	TGTGCCAGCGGACCGGGACTACTCACAGATACGCAGTATTTT	CASGPGLLTDTQYF
TRBJ1-2	-	13	-	TRBV6-4	TGTGCCAGCAGAAGACTTGTCCCAAGAGGCTACACCTTC	CASRRLVPRGYTF
TRBJ1-1	-	14	-	TRBV30	TGTGCCTGGAGTGTGTCAGGGGTGAACACTGAAGCTTTCTTT	CAWSVSGVNTEAFF
TRBJ1-5	-	12	TRBD1	TRBV29-1	TGCAGCGCACAGGGGGGCAATCAGCCCCAGCATTTT	CSAQGGNQPQHF
TRBJ2-5	-	11	-	TRBV5-1	TGCGCCAGCGGGACCGGGGGTGGCCAGTACTTC	CASGTGGGQYF
TRBJ1-2	-	14	-	TRBV6-2/TRBV6-3	TGTGCCAGCAGTTACCTCGGAGGGCTGCATGGCTACACCTTC	CASSYLGGLHGYTF
TRBJ2-3	-	12	-	TRBV20-1	TGCAGTACGACGACTAGCACAGATACGCAGTATTTT	CSTTTSTDTQYF
TRBJ2-7	few	9	-	TRBV30	TGTGCCTGGGGAGACGAGCAGTACTTC	CAWGDEQYF
TRBJ2-5	-	17	TRBD2	TRBV24-1	TGTGCCACCAGTGATTTAGGACTAGCGGGAGAGAAAGAGACCCAGTACTTC	CATSDLGLAGEKETQYF
TRBJ1-2	many	14	-	TRBV3-1	TGTGCCAGCAGCCAACTTAGAGGGACACCTGAGAAAACCTTC	CASSQLRGTPEKTF
TRBJ2-5	few	13	TRBD2	TRBV20-1	TGCAGTGCTGAAGAACTAGCGGGAGAGACCCAGTACTTC	CSAEELAGETQYF
TRBJ2-7	few	16	TRBD1	TRBV3-1	TGTGCCAGCAGCCAAGATCTCCCCAGGGGGCGTTACGAGCAGTACTTC	CASSQDLPRGRYEQYF
TRBJ2-1	many	15	TRBD2	TRBV7-7	TGTGCCAGCAGCTTAGGAGCGGGAGAGTACAATGAGCAGTTCTTC	CASSLGAGEYNEQFF
TRBJ2-7	-	13	-	TRBV20-1	TGCAGTGCTCGGGACCGAATCCCCTACGAGCAGTACTTC	CSARDRIPYEQYF
TRBJ2-5	few	18	TRBD1	TRBV11-2	TGTGCCAGCAGCGGATCCCCAGAGACAGGGAAGAAAGGAGAGACCCAGTACTTC	CASSGSPETGKKGETQYF
TRBJ2-1	many	15	-	TRBV4-1	TGCGCCAGCAGCCTAAATCCCGGGATTGGGGATGAGCAGTTCTTC	CASSLNPGIGDEQFF
TRBJ2-5	few	16	TRBD1	TRBV20-1	TGCAGTGCAATAAATTCTCTGGACAGGGTTCCAGAGACCCAGTACTTC	CSAINSLDRVPETQYF